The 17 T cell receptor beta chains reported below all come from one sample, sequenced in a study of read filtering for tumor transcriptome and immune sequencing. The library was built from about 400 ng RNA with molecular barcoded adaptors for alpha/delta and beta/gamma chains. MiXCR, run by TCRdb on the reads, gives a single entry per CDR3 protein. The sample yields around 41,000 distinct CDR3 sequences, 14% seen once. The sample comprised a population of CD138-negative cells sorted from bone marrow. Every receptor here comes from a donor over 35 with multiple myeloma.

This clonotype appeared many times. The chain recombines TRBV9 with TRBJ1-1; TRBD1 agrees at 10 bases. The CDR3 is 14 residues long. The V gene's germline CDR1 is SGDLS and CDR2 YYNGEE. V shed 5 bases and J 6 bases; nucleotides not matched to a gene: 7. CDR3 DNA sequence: TGTGCCAGCAGTCGAGGACAGGGGGAGGCTGAAGCTTTCTTT. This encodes CASSRGQGEAEAFF.

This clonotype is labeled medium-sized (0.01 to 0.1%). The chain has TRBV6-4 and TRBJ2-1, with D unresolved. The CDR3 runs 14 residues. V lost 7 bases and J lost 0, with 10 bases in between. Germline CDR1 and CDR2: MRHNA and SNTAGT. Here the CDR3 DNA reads TGTGCCAGCACAGACGGTGGCTCCTACAATGAGCAGTTCTTC. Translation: CASTDGGSYNEQFF.

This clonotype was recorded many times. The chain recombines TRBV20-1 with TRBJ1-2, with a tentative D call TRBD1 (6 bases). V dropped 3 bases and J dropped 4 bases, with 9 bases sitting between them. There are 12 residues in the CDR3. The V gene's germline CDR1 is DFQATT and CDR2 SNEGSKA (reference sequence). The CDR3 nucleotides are TGCAGTGCTAGCCGGGACACCTATGGCTACACCTTC. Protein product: CSASRDTYGYTF.

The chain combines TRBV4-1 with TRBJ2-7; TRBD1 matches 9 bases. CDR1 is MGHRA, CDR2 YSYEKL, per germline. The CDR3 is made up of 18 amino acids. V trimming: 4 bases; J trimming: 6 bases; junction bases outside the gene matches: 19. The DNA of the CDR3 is TGCGCCAGCAGCCTAGATCAATCTTCCGAGGACAGGGGCTTCGAGCAGTACTTC. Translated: CASSLDQSSEDRGFEQYF.

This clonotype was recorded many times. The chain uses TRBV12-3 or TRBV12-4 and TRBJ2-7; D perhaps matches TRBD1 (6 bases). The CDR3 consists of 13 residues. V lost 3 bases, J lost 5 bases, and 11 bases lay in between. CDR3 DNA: TGTGCCAGCAGTTTCTCATCAGGGGACGAGCAGTACTTC. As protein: CASSFSSGDEQYF.

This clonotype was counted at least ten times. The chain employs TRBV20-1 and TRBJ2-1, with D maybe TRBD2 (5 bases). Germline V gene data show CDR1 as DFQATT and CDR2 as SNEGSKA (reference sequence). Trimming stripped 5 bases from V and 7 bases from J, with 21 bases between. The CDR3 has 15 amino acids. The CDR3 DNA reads TGCAGTGCTTTCTCACCGGGGTCTCCCCGAAATGAGCAGTTCTTC. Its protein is CSAFSPGSPRNEQFF.

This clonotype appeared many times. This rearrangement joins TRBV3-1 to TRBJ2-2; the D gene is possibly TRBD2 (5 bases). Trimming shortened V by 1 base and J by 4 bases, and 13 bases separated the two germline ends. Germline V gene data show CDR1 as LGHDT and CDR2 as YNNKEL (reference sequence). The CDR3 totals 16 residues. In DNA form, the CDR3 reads TGTGCCAGCAGCCAAGGACAAGGGCGGGCCACCGGGGAGCTGTTTTTT. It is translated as CASSQGQGRATGELFF.

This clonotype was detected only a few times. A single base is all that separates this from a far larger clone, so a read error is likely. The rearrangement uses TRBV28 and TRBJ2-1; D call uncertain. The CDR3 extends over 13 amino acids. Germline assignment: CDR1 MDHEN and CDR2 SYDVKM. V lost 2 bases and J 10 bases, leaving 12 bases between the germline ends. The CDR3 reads CASSLLPGYEQFF. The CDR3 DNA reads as TGTGCCAGCAGTTTACTTCCAGGCTACGAGCAGTTCTTC.

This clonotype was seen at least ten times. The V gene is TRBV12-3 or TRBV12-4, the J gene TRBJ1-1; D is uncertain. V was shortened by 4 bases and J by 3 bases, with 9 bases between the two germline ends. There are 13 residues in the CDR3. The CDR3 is CASSSRSYTEAFF. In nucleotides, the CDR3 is TGTGCCAGCAGTTCAAGATCATACACTGAAGCTTTCTTT.

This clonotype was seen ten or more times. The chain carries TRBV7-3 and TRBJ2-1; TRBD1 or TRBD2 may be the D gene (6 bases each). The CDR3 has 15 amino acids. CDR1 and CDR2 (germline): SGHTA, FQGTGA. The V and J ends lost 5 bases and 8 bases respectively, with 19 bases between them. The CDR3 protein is CASSRFVDGGYEQFF. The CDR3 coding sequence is TGTGCCAGCAGCCGGTTTGTAGACGGGGGCTATGAGCAGTTCTTC.

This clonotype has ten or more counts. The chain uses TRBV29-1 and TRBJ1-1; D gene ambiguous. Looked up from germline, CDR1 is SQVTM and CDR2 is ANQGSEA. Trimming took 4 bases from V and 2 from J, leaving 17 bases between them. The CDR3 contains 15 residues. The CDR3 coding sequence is TGCAGCGTTGCGGGTAGAGGCGGGATTAACACTGAAGCTTTCTTT. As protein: CSVAGRGGINTEAFF.

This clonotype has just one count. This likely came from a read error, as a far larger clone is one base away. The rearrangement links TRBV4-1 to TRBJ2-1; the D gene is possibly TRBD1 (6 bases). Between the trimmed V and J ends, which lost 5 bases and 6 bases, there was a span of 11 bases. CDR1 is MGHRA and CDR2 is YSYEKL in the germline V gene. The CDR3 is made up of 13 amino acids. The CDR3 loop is CASSFSRGNEQFF. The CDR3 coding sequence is TGCGCCAGCAGCTTCTCCAGGGGCAATGAGCAGTTCTTC.

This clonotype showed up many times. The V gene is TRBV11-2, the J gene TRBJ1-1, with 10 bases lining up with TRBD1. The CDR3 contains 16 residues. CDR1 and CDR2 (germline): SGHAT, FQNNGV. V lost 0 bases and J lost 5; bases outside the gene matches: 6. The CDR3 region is CASSLDADRGRTEAFF. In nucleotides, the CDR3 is TGTGCCAGCAGCTTAGACGCAGACAGGGGGCGGACTGAAGCTTTCTTT.

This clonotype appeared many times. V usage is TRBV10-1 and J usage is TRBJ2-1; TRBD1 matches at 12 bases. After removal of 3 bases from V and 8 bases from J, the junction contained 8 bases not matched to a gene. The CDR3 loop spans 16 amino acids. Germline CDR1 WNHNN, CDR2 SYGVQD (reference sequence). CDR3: CASSDPGTGGLDEQFF. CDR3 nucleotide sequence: TGCGCCAGCAGTGACCCCGGGACAGGGGGCTTGGATGAGCAGTTCTTC.

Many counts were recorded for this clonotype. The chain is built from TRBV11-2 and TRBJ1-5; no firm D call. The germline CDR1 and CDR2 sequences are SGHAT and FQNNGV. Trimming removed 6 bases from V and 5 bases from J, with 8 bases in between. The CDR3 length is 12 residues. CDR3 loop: CASSMDDQPQHF. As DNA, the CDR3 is TGTGCCAGCAGTATGGACGATCAGCCCCAGCATTTT.

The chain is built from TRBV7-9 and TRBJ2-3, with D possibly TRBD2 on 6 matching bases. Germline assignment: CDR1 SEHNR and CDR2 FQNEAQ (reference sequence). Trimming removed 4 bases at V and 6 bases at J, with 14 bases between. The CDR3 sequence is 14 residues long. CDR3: CASSSKGGGDTQYF. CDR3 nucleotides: TGTGCCAGCAGCTCGAAGGGAGGAGGTGATACGCAGTATTTT.

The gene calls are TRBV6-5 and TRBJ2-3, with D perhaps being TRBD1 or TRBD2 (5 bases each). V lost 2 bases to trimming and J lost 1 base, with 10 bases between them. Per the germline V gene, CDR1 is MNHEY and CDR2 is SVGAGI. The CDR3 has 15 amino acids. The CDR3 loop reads CASSYGGRGTDTQYF. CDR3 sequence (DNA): TGTGCCAGCAGTTACGGGGGACGAGGCACAGATACGCAGTATTTT.